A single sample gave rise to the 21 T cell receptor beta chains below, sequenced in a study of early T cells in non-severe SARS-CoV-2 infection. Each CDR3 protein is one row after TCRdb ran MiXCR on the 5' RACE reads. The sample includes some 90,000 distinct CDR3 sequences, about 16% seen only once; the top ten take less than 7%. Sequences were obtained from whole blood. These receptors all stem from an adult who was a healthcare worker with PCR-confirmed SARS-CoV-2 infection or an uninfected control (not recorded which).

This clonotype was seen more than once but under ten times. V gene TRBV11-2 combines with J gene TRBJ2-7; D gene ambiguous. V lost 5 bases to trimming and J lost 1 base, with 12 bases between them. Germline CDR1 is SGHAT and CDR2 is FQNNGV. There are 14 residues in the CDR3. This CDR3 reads CASSPIKRSYEQYF. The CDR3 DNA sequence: TGTGCCAGCAGCCCTATTAAACGGTCCTACGAGCAGTACTTC.

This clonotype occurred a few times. CDR3 bases: TGTGCCAGCAGTTCACGGGGATACTACAGCAATCAGCCCCAGCATTTT. Translation: CASSSRGYYSNQPQHF. J is TRBJ1-5 and V is TRBV28; no firm D call. The CDR3 is 16 amino acids. The germline V gene encodes CDR1 MDHEN and CDR2 SYDVKM. Deletions cut 4 bases from V and 1 base from J, with 14 bases between.

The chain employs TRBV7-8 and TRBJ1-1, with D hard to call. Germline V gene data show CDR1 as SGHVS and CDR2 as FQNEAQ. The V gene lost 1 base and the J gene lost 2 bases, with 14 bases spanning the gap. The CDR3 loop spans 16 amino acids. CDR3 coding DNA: TGTGCCAGCAGCTTAGAGGTCGGGGTCCCAAACACTGAAGCTTTCTTT. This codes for CASSLEVGVPNTEAFF. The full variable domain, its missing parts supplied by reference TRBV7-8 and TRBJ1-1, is GAGVSQSPRYKVAKRGQDVALRCDPISGHVSLFWYQQALGQGPEFLTYFQNEAQLDKSGLPSDRFFAERPEGSVSTLKIQRTQQEDSAVYLCASSLEVGVPNTEAFFGQGTRLTVV.

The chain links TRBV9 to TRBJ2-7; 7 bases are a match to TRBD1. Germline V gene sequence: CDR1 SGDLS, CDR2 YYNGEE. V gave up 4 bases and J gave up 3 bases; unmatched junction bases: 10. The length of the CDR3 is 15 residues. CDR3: CASSPHRGQNYEQYF. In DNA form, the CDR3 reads TGTGCCAGCAGCCCCCACCGGGGACAGAACTACGAGCAGTACTTC. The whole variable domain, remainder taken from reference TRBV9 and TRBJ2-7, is DSGVTQTPKHLITATGQRVTLRCSPRSGDLSVYWYQQSLDQGLQFLIQYYNGEERAKGNILERFSAQQFPDLHSELNLSSLELGDSALYFCASSPHRGQNYEQYFGPGTRLTVT.

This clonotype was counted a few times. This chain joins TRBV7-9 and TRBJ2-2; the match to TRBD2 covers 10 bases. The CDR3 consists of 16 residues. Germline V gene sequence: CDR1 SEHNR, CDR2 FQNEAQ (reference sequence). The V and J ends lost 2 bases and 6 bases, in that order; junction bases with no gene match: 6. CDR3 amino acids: CASSLWRAGGPGELFF. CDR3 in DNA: TGTGCCAGCAGCTTATGGCGAGCGGGAGGGCCCGGGGAGCTGTTTTTT.

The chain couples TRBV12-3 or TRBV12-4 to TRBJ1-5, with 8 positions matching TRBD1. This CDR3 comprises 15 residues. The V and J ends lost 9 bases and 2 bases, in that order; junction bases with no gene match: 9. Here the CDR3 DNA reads TGTGCCAGACCTACGGGACAGGAGGGCAATCAGCCCCAGCATTTT. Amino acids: CARPTGQEGNQPQHF.

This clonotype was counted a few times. The CDR3 nucleotides read TGTGCCAGCACTTTACCGCGGGGTACCCACAATGAGCAGTTCTTC. Protein product: CASTLPRGTHNEQFF. The rearrangement links TRBV21-1 to TRBJ2-1; the table's D call TRBD2 went unverified against the DNA. TRBV21-1 is a known pseudogene. The CDR3 loop spans 15 amino acids.

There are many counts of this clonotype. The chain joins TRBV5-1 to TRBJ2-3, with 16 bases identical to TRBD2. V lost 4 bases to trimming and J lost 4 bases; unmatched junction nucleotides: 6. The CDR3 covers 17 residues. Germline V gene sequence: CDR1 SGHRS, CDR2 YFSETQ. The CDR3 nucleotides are TGCGCCAGCAGCCTGGGACTAGCGGGAGGGGCCCCAGATACGCAGTATTTT. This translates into CASSLGLAGGAPDTQYF.

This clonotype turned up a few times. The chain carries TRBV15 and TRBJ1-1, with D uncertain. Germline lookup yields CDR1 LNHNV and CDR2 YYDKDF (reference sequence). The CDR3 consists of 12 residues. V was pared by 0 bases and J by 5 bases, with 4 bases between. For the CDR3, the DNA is TGTGCCACCAGCAGAGATAGGACTGAAGCTTTCTTT. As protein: CATSRDRTEAFF.

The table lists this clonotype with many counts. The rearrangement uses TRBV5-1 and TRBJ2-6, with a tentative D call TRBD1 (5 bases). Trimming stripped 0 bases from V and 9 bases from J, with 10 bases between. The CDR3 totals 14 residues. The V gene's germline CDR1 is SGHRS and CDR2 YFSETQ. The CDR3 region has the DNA TGCGCCAGCAGCTTGGACAGGACCAACAACGTCCTGACTTTC. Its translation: CASSLDRTNNVLTF.

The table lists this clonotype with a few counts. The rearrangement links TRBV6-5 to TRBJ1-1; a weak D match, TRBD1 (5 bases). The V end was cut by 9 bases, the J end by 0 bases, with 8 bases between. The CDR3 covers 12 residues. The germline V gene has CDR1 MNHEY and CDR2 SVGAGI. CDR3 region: CARGPMNTEAFF. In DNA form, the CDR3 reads TGTGCCAGGGGGCCGATGAACACTGAAGCTTTCTTT.

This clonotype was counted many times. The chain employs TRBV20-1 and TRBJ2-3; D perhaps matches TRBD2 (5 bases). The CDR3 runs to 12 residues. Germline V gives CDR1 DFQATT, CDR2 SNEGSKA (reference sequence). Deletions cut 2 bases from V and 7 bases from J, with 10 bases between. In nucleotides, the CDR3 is TGCAGTGCTAGATCCTCTAGCAATACGCAGTATTTT. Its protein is CSARSSSNTQYF.

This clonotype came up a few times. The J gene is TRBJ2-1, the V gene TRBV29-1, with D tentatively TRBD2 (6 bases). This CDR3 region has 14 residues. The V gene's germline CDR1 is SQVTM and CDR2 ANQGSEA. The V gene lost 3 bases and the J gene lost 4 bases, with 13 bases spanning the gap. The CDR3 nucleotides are TGCAGCGTTGAGGGGGAGCGGGTGTACAATGAGCAGTTCTTC. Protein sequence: CSVEGERVYNEQFF.

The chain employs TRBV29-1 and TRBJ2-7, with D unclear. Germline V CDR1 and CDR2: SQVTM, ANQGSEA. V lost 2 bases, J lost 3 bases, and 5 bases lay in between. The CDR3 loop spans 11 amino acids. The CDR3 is CSVENNYEQYF. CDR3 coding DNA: TGCAGCGTTGAAAACAACTACGAGCAGTACTTC.

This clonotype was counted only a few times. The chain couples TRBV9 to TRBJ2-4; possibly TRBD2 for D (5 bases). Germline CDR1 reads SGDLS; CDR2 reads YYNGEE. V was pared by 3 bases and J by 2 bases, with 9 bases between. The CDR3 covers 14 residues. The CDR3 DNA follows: TGTGCCAGCAGCGCCGGGGTAACCAAAAACATTCAGTACTTC. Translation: CASSAGVTKNIQYF.

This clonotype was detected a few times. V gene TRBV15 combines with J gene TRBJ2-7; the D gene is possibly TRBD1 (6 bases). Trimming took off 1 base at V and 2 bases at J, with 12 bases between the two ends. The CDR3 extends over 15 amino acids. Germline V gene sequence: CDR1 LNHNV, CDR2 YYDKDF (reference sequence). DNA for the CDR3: TGTGCCACCAGCAGAGTCCGGGACACCACCTACGAGCAGTACTTC. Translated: CATSRVRDTTYEQYF.

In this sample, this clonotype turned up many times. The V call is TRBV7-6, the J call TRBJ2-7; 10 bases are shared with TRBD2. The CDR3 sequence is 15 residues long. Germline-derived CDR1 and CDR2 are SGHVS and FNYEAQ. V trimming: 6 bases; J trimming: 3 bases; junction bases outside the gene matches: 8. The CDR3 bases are TGTGCCAGCAGTAACCGACTAGCGGGTGTCTACGAGCAGTACTTC. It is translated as CASSNRLAGVYEQYF.

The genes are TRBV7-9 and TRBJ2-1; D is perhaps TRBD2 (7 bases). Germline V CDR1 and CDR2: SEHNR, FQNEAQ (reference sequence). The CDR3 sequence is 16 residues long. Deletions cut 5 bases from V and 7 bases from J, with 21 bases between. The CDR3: CASSAPGGGVLNEQFF. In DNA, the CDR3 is TGTGCCAGCAGCGCTCCTGGGGGGGGCGTATTGAATGAGCAGTTCTTC.

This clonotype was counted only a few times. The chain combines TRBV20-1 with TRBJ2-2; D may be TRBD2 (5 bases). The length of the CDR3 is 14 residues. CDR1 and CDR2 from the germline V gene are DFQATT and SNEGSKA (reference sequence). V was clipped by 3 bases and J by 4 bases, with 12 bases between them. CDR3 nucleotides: TGCAGTGCTAGTGAGGGCTGGACCACCGGGGAGCTGTTTTTT. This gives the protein CSASEGWTTGELFF.

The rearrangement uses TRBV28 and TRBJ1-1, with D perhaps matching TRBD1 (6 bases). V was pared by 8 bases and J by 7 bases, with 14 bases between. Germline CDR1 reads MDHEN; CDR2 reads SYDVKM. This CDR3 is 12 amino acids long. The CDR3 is CASAEGGDEAFF. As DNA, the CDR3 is TGTGCCAGCGCGGAAGGGGGTGATGAAGCTTTCTTT.

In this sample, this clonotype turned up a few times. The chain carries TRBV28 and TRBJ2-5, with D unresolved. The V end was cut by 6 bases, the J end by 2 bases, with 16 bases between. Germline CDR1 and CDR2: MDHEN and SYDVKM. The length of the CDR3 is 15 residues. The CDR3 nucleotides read TGTGCCAGCAGCCCCTATGCGGTGCGGCAAGAGACCCAGTACTTC. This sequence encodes CASSPYAVRQETQYF.